This T cell receptor (beta chain) was identified in a study of shared clonotypes between healthy human individuals. Study results and caveats: The donor pool, a small one, limited the genetic and exposure-history diversity represented. Across subsets, estimated richness was generally greater for naive than for memory populations.

All participating donors were Caucasian adults from Nashville, Tennessee. An even split of each subset's genomic DNA across several immunoSEQ plates was performed. Generated by immunoSEQ multiplex PCR, the TCRdb table keeps only in-frame clones and is missing some. The data show over 700,000 clones, with 72% seen just once and about 1.7% held by the top ten. For this clone: Its antigen remains unidentified.

Germline V gene sequence: CDR1 SGHAT, CDR2 FQNNGV. The CDR3 contains 12 residues. Deletions cut 3 bases from V and 6 bases from J, with 8 bases between. The clonotype comes from a woman aged 25 to 39 in good health. The chain couples TRBV11-2 to TRBJ1-1; D gene unclear. Material for sequencing was memory CD4+ T cells sorted from blood. Subset given: CD45RA-negative fraction. CDR3 sequence (DNA): TGTGCCAGCAGCTTTGATAGGGCTGAAGCTTTCTTT. As protein: CASSFDRAEAFF.